This is a list of T cell receptor beta chains from one sample in a study of T cell repertoires in cytomegalovirus infection. TCRdb reprocessed the reads via MiXCR and lists one record per CDR3 protein. The sample holds approximately 170,000 distinct CDR3 sequences, 14% seen once. The material sequenced was PBMCs. The receptors stem from a human donor in good health (CMV status not recorded). Some clones in this sample may be carry-over from other donors' samples. CDR3s include the opening cysteine and the closing phenylalanine or tryptophan. A D gene is named only where the DNA matches it firmly. Some rows have no size entry. The others give once, few or many, or a class for an expanded clone.

TRBJ2-6	TRBV20-1	NA	TRBD2	CSAREAGGTGANVLTF	TGCAGTGCTAGAGAAGCGGGAGGGACCGGGGCCAACGTCCTGACTTTC
TRBJ1-1	TRBV4-3	few	TRBD1	CASSQVRTGLNTEAFF	TGCGCCAGCAGCCAAGTCCGGACAGGGCTGAACACTGAAGCTTTCTTT
TRBJ1-6	TRBV10-3	many	NA	CAISDREGYNSPLHF	TGTGCCATCAGTGATCGCGAAGGGTACAATTCACCCCTCCACTTT
TRBJ1-5	TRBV28	few	TRBD1	CASRDRLSNQPQHF	TGTGCCAGCCGGGACAGGCTAAGCAATCAGCCCCAGCATTTT
TRBJ1-1	TRBV27	many	NA	CASSRVGDTEAFF	TGTGCCAGCAGCCGGGTCGGGGACACTGAAGCTTTCTTT
TRBJ1-5	TRBV5-4	few	NA	CASSLDPATNQPQHF	TGTGCCAGCAGCTTGGACCCGGCTACCAATCAGCCCCAGCATTTT
TRBJ2-7	TRBV28	many	NA	CASIPQGGSYEQYF	TGTGCCAGCATACCGCAGGGTGGGTCCTACGAGCAGTACTTC
TRBJ2-3	TRBV7-9	many	NA	CASSLGLDTQYF	TGTGCCAGCAGCTTAGGACTAGATACGCAGTATTTT
TRBJ1-1	TRBV28	NA	NA	CATLSLVGTEAFF	TGTGCCACCTTGTCATTGGTCGGCACTGAAGCTTTCTTT
TRBJ2-7	TRBV20-1	NA	NA	CSAPPTGQFEQYF	TGCAGTGCTCCTCCGACAGGCCAGTTCGAGCAGTACTTC
TRBJ2-1	TRBV28	many	TRBD2	CASTPREVTNEQFF	TGTGCCAGCACTCCCCGGGAGGTAACCAATGAGCAGTTCTTC
TRBJ1-5	TRBV7-2	many	NA	CASSLRDIISQPQHF	TGTGCCAGCAGCTTAAGGGACATAATTTCTCAGCCCCAGCATTTT
TRBJ2-7	TRBV7-3	many	TRBD2	CASSSIPTSGRAHEQYF	TGTGCCAGCAGCTCAATCCCGACTAGCGGGAGGGCCCACGAGCAGTACTTC
TRBJ1-6	TRBV14	many	NA	CASSQDLGINSPLHF	TGTGCCAGCAGCCAAGATTTGGGGATCAATTCACCCCTCCACTTT
TRBJ1-2	TRBV28	many	NA	CASSSGTAANYGYTF	TGTGCCAGCAGTTCCGGGACGGCAGCTAACTATGGCTACACCTTC
TRBJ1-1	TRBV7-2	NA	NA	CASSFLQGKGTEVFF	TGTGCCAGCAGCTTTTTACAAGGGAAAGGAACCGAAGTTTTCTTT
TRBJ1-6	TRBV5-6	NA	NA	CASSPLGSSYNSPLHF	TGTGCCAGCAGCCCCCTGGGGAGCTCCTATAATTCACCCCTCCACTTT
TRBJ2-5	TRBV19	many	NA	CASSNSNRGLLQETQYF	TGTGCCAGTAGTAATTCGAACCGGGGACTTCTGCAAGAGACCCAGTACTTC
TRBJ1-1	TRBV19	many	NA	CASSPTGDFGTEAFF	TGTGCCAGTAGTCCTACGGGGGACTTTGGGACTGAAGCTTTCTTT
TRBJ1-3	TRBV11-2	many	NA	CASRLFSGTLDYDRNTIYF	TGTGCCAGCAGACTCTTTTCCGGGACACTGGATTACGATCGAAACACCATATATTTT
TRBJ2-5	TRBV28	many	NA	CASSLRQIQETQYF	TGTGCCAGCAGTTTACGACAGATCCAAGAGACCCAGTACTTC
TRBJ1-3	TRBV7-8	few	NA	CASSPRIHTGNTIYF	TGTGCCAGCAGCCCCCGGATACATACTGGAAACACCATATATTTT
TRBJ2-5	TRBV29-1	few	TRBD1	CSVGQRDRGTETQYF	TGCAGCGTTGGGCAGAGGGACAGGGGAACAGAGACCCAGTACTTC
TRBJ2-1	TRBV12-5	many	TRBD2	CASGLAALAGRWGPYNEQFF	TGTGCTAGTGGTTTGGCGGCACTAGCGGGACGGTGGGGACCCTACAATGAGCAGTTCTTC
TRBJ2-1	TRBV15	few	TRBD2	CATSSRTSGRQDEQFF	TGTGCCACCAGCAGTCGGACTAGCGGGAGACAGGATGAGCAGTTCTTC
TRBJ2-6	TRBV6-5	NA	NA	CASSYSTPGANVLTF	TGTGCCAGCAGTTACTCGACACCTGGGGCCAACGTCCTGACTTTC
TRBJ1-1	TRBV10-3	many	NA	CAISRDPGTEAFF	TGTGCCATCTCCCGGGATCCAGGCACTGAAGCTTTCTTT
TRBJ2-5	TRBV12-3/TRBV12-4	many	TRBD1	CASSLRSGQGTTQYF	TGTGCCAGCAGTTTACGATCGGGACAGGGGACGACCCAGTACTTC
TRBJ2-1	TRBV6-2/TRBV6-3	NA	TRBD2	CASSYSPGASGRLDEQFF	TGTGCCAGCAGTTACTCACCCGGGGCTAGCGGGAGGCTGGATGAGCAGTTCTTC
TRBJ2-4	TRBV28	NA	NA	CASSPGGDIQYF	TGTGCCAGCAGTCCGGGTGGGGACATTCAGTACTTC
TRBJ2-2	TRBV5-4	NA	TRBD2	CASSFGLAGGPRTGELFF	TGTGCCAGCAGCTTCGGACTAGCGGGAGGCCCCCGCACCGGGGAGCTGTTTTTT
TRBJ2-2	TRBV20-1	NA	NA	CSAPDGSNTGELFF	TGCAGTGCTCCGGACGGCTCGAACACCGGGGAGCTGTTTTTT
TRBJ1-5	TRBV2	few	NA	CASMERNQPQHF	TGTGCCAGCATGGAAAGAAATCAGCCCCAGCATTTT
TRBJ2-7	TRBV7-9	NA	NA	CASSSLLESSYEQYF	TGTGCCAGCAGCTCCTTACTAGAGAGCTCCTACGAGCAGTACTTC
TRBJ2-1	TRBV29-1	few	NA	CSVHQDSSYNEQFF	TGCAGCGTGCATCAGGATAGCTCCTACAATGAGCAGTTCTTC
TRBJ2-7	TRBV29-1	few	NA	CSVLVSGAGEQYF	TGCAGCGTCCTAGTCTCGGGGGCGGGCGAGCAGTACTTC
TRBJ1-1	TRBV15	few	NA	CATSRDKQAHTEAFF	TGTGCCACCAGCAGAGATAAACAGGCTCACACTGAAGCTTTCTTT
TRBJ1-5	TRBV12-3/TRBV12-4	many	NA	CASSLGSRNRWDSNQPQHF	TGTGCCAGCAGTTTAGGGAGTCGGAATCGCTGGGATAGCAATCAGCCCCAGCATTTT
TRBJ2-7	TRBV6-2/TRBV6-3	few	NA	CASTIAGREQYF	TGTGCCAGCACTATAGCAGGGCGGGAGCAGTACTTC
TRBJ2-7	TRBV29-1	few	NA	CSARIGSEQYF	TGCAGCGCCCGCATTGGGAGCGAGCAGTACTTC
TRBJ2-5	TRBV29-1	NA	NA	CSVAQWRFQVTQYF	TGCAGCGTTGCGCAGTGGAGATTTCAAGTGACCCAGTACTTC
TRBJ1-4	TRBV7-2	many	TRBD1	CASSYRDRGSKLFF	TGTGCCAGCAGCTACCGGGACAGGGGGTCGAAACTGTTTTTT
TRBJ1-2	TRBV29-1	NA	NA	CSVLPGKRGYTF	TGCAGCGTTCTACCTGGAAAGCGTGGCTACACCTTC
TRBJ2-7	TRBV5-1	NA	NA	CASSFGPDDQYF	TGCGCCAGCAGCTTTGGACCGGACGACCAGTACTTC
TRBJ1-2	TRBV29-1	few	NA	CSVEPRGGLYGYTF	TGCAGCGTTGAACCCAGGGGAGGGCTCTATGGCTACACCTTC
TRBJ2-3	TRBV14	many	NA	CASSQVGGNTQYF	TGTGCCAGCAGCCAAGTTGGGGGAAATACGCAGTATTTT
TRBJ2-7	TRBV6-1	many	TRBD2	CASSEGPGGGSYEQYF	TGTGCCAGCAGTGAAGGCCCGGGCGGGGGATCCTACGAGCAGTACTTC
TRBJ2-3	TRBV6-5	few	NA	CASSYRGVTDTQYF	TGTGCCAGCAGTTACCGCGGAGTCACAGATACGCAGTATTTT